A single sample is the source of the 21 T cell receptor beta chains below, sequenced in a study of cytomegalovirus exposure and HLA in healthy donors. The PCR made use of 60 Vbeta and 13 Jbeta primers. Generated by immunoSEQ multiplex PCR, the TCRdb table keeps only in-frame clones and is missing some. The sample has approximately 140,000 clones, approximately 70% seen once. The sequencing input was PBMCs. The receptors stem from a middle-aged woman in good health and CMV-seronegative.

The DNA of the CDR3 is TGTGCCAGCAGTTTCACCGGACAGGGCAACACTGAAGCTTTCTTT. Translating it yields CASSFTGQGNTEAFF. This chain joins TRBV6-5 and TRBJ1-1, with TRBD1 matching 8 bases. Germline V gene lookup returns CDR1 MNHEY and CDR2 SVGAGI. The J segment lost 2 bases and the V segment lost 4 bases, leaving 6 bases of the junction unmatched. The CDR3 spans 15 residues.

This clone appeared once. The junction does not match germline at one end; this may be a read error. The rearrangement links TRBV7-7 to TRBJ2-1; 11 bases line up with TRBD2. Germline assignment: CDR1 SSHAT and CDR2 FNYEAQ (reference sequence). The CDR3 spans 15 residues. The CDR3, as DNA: TGTGCTAGCAGCTCGGGACTAGCGGTGCGCAATGAGCAGTTCTTC. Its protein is CASSSGLAVRNEQFF.

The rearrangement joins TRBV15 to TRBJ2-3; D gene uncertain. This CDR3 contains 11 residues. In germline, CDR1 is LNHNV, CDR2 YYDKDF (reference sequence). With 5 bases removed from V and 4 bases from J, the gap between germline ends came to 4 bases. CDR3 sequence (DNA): TGTGCCACCAGCTTAGCAGATACGCAGTATTTT. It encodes CATSLADTQYF.

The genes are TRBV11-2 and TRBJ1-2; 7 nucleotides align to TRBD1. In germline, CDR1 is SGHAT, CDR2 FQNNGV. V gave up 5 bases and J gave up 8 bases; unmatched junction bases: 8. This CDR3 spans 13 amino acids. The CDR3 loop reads CASSLTGEAGYTF. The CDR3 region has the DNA TGTGCCAGCAGCCTAACAGGGGAAGCGGGCTACACCTTC.

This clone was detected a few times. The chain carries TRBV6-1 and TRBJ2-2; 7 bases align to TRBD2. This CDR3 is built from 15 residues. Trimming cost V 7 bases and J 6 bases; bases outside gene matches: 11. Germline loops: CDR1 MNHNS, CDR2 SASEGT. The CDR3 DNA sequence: TGTGCCAGCATCTGGGAGGGAGGATCTCCCGGGGAGCTGTTTTTT. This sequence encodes CASIWEGGSPGELFF.

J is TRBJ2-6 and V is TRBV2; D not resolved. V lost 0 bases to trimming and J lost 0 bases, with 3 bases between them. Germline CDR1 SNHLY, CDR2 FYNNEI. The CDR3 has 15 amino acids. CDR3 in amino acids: CASSEASSGANVLTF. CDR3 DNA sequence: TGTGCCAGCAGTGAAGCCAGCTCTGGGGCCAACGTCCTGACTTTC.

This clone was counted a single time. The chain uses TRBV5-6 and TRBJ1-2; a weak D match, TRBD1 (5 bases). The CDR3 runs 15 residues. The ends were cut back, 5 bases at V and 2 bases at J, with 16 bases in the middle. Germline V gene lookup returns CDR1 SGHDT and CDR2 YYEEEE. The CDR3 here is CASSRSRGANYGYTF. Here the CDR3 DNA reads TGTGCCAGCAGTCGAAGTAGGGGTGCGAACTATGGCTACACCTTC.

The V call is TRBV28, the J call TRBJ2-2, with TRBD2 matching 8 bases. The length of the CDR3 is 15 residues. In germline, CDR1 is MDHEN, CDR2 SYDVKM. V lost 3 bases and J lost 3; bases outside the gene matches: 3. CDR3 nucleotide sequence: TGTGCCAGCAGTTTCGGGGGGGCTGACACCGGGGAGCTGTTTTTT. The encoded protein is CASSFGGADTGELFF.

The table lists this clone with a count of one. The CDR3 region has the DNA TGTGCCAGCAGCTCGGACAGGGGAGCTTTCTTT. It is translated as CASSSDRGAFF. This chain links TRBV7-9 with TRBJ1-1; 9 bases match TRBD1. Germline loops: CDR1 SEHNR, CDR2 FQNEAQ (reference sequence). The trim removed 4 bases at V and 10 bases at J, leaving 1 base unmatched. There are 11 residues in the CDR3.

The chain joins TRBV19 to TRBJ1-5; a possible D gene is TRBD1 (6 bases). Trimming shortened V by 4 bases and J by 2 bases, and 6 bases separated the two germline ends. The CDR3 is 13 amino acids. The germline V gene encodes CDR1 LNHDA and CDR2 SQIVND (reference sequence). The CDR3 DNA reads TGTGCCAGTAGTAAGGGGGGCAATCAGCCCCAGCATTTT. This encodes CASSKGGNQPQHF.

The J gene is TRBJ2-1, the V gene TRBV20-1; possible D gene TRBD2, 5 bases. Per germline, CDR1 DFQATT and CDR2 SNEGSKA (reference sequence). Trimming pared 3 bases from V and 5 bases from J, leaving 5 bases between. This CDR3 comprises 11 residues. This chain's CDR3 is CSASGDNEQFF. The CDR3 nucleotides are TGCAGTGCTAGCGGGGACAATGAGCAGTTCTTC.

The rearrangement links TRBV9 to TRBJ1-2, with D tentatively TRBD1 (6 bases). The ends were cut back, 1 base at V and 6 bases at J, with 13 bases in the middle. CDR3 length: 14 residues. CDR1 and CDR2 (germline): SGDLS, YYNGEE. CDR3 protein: CASSVFSNRDGYTF. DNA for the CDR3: TGTGCCAGCAGCGTATTCAGCAACAGGGATGGCTACACCTTC.

CDR3 DNA sequence: TGTGCCACACGGGACAGGGGGCGCGGAGAGACCCAGTACTTC. It encodes CATRDRGRGETQYF. The chain carries TRBV5-4 and TRBJ2-5; 12 bases line up with TRBD1. The CDR3 is 14 amino acids. Trimming took 9 bases from V and 4 from J; bases not matched to a gene: 7. CDR1 and CDR2 (germline): SGHNT, YYREEE (reference sequence).

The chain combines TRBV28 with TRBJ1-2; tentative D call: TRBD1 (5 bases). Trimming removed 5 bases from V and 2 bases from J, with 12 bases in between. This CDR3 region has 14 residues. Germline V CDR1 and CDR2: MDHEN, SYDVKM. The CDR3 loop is CASSPRTSNYGYTF. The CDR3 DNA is TGTGCCAGCAGTCCTCGGACATCAAACTATGGCTACACCTTC.

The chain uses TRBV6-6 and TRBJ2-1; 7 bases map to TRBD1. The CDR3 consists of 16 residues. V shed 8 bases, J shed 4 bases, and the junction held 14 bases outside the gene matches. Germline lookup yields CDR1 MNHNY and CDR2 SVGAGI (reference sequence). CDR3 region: CASGNRPGQLYNEQFF. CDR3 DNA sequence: TGTGCCAGCGGGAACAGGCCGGGACAGTTATACAATGAGCAGTTCTTC.

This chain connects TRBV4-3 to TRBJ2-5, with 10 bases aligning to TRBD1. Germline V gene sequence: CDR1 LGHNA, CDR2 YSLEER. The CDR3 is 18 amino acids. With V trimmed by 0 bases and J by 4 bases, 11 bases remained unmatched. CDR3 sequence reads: CASSQDLFSGQGGETQYF. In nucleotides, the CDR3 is TGCGCCAGCAGCCAAGATCTCTTTTCCGGACAGGGGGGAGAGACCCAGTACTTC.

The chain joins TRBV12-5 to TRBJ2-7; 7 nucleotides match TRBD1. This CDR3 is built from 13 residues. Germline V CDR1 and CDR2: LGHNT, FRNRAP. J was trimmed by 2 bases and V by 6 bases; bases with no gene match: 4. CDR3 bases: TGTGCTAGTGGCCGTGACAGGGCCTACGAGCAGTACTTC. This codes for CASGRDRAYEQYF. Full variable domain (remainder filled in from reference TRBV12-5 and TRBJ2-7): DARVTQTPRHKVTEMGQEVTMRCQPILGHNTVFWYRQTMMQGLELLAYFRNRAPLDDSGMPKDRFSAEMPDATLATLKIQPSEPRDSAVYFCASGRDRAYEQYFGPGTRLTVT.

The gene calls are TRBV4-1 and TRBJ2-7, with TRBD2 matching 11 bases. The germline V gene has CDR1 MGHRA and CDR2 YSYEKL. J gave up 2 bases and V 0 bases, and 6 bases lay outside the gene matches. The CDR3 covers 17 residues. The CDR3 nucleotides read TGCGCCAGCAGCCAAGAGACCGGGACTAGCGGTACCTACGAGCAGTACTTC. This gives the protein CASSQETGTSGTYEQYF.

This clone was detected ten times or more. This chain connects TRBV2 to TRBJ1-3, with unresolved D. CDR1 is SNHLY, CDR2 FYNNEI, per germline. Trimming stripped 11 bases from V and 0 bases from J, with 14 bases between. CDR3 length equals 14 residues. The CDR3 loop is CASRGGTSGNTIYF. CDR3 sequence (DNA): TGTGCCTCCCGGGGTGGAACCTCTGGAAACACCATATATTTT.

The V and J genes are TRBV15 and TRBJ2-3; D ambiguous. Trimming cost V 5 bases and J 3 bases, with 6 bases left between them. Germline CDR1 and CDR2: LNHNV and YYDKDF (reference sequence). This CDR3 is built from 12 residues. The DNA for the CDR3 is TGTGCCACCAGCGACGGGACAGATACGCAGTATTTT. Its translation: CATSDGTDTQYF.

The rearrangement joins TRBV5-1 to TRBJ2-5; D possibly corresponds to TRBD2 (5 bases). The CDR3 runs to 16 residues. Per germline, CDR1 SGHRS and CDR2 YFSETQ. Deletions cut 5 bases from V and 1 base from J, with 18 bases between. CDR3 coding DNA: TGCGCCAGCAGACTTGTAGCCCGGGGTGGCCAAGAGACCCAGTACTTC. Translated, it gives CASRLVARGGQETQYF.